The 8 T cell receptor beta chains below all came from one sample that was sequenced in a study of metastatic and nonmetastatic thyroid tumors. No treatment had been given to any patient before thyroid surgery. With MiXCR, TCRdb called clones anew from the PCR reads. The table includes around 45,000 clones, roughly 3.2% detected once. The specimen was blood. These TCRs come from a female donor with papillary thyroid cancer or a benign thyroid nodule (not recorded which). Some clones in this sample may be carry-over from other donors' samples.

This clone occurred a few times. Possible read error: a much larger clone is one base away. The rearrangement links TRBV6-9 to TRBJ2-1; 7 nucleotides match TRBD2. CDR1 is MNHGY and CDR2 is SVAAGI in the germline V gene. The CDR3 extends over 15 amino acids. CDR3 sequence reads: CASSYGSGTYNEQLF. Here the CDR3 DNA reads TGTGCCAGCAGTTACGGCAGCGGGACCTACAATGAGCAGCTCTTC.

This clone was picked up many times. This chain uses TRBV11-2 with TRBJ2-7; TRBD2 might be the D (5 bases). The CDR3 totals 15 residues. Trimming stripped 5 bases from V and 2 bases from J, with 16 bases between. The germline CDR1 and CDR2 sequences are SGHAT and FQNNGV. CDR3 in amino acids: CASSKGPSRAYEQYF. The CDR3 region has the DNA TGTGCCAGCAGCAAGGGTCCATCGAGGGCCTACGAGCAGTACTTC.

This clone turned up a few times. The chain uses TRBV6-1 and TRBJ1-6; 9 bases map to TRBD1. Germline V CDR1 and CDR2: MNHNS, SASEGT. This CDR3 region has 14 residues. Losses at the gene ends were 7 bases for V and 8 bases for J; bases not matched to a gene: 6. This CDR3 reads CASTWDRDDSPLHF. In nucleotides, the CDR3 is TGTGCCAGCACCTGGGACAGGGATGATTCACCCCTCCACTTT.

This clone came up a few times. The rearrangement joins TRBV27 to TRBJ2-3; 8 bases map to TRBD2. The germline CDR1 and CDR2 sequences are MNHEY and SMNVEV (reference sequence). The ends lost 4 bases at V and 0 bases at J; junction bases unmatched: 9. The CDR3 has 17 residues. In DNA form, the CDR3 reads TGTGCCAGCAGTTCCCGACTAGCGATATCTAGCACAGATACGCAGTATTTT. Translating it yields CASSSRLAISSTDTQYF.

This clone came up many times. The rearrangement uses TRBV4-1 and TRBJ2-1, with 8 positions matching TRBD2. J gave up 9 bases and V 2 bases, and 6 bases lay outside the gene matches. This CDR3 spans 14 amino acids. CDR1 is MGHRA, CDR2 YSYEKL, per germline. In DNA form, the CDR3 reads TGCGCCAGCAGCCAATCGAGCGGGAGACCTGAGCAGTTCTTC. It translates to CASSQSSGRPEQFF.

V gene TRBV6-1 combines with J gene TRBJ1-5; D is possibly TRBD1 (5 bases). In germline, CDR1 is MNHNS, CDR2 SASEGT. The CDR3 spans 15 residues. The V and J ends lost 2 bases and 4 bases respectively, with 12 bases between them. The CDR3, as DNA: TGTGCCAGCAGTGAAAGGTGGGGCTGGAATCAGCCCCAGCATTTT. It translates to CASSERWGWNQPQHF.

This clone was counted at least ten times. Just one base apart from a much larger clone, this may be a read error. The gene calls are TRBV7-3 and TRBJ2-3, with TRBD2 matching 9 bases. This CDR3 region has 16 residues. CDR1 and CDR2 (germline): SGHTA, FQGTGA. This CDR3 reads CASGLRGGRAGSTQYF. The CDR3 coding sequence is TGTGCCAGCGGCTTAAGGGGCGGGAGGGCTGGAAGTACGCAGTATTTT.

This clone was counted ten times or more. The V and J genes are TRBV12-3 or TRBV12-4 and TRBJ2-7, with a possible D match to TRBD1 (5 bases). The CDR3 consists of 13 residues. V lost 7 bases, J lost 7 bases, and 17 bases lay in between. The CDR3 here is CASTNSRAGEQYF. The CDR3 DNA follows: TGTGCCAGCACGAACAGCAGGGCAGGGGAGCAGTACTTC.